This TCR beta chain was observed in a study of blood T cell repertoires in COVID-19. The overall study: The analysed material was cDNA or gDNA that came from T cells, B-cell-depleted T cells, or PBMCs.

Sequencing was performed with immunoSEQ multiplex PCR; in TCRdb, only in-frame clones are kept and a portion is missing. Of under 200,000 clones listed, about 86% were seen once; the top ten hold 7%. Germline lookup yields CDR1 SGHRS and CDR2 YFSETQ. The V end lost 2 bases, the J end lost 5 bases, and 17 bases lay between the germline ends. The CDR3 is 16 amino acids. This clonotype was obtained from a man between 50 and 59 years old with active or convalescent COVID-19. The sequencing input was peripheral blood. The chain has TRBV5-1 and TRBJ2-1; unclear D gene. The CDR3 loop is CASSLEQQVFHNEQFF. CDR3 nucleotides: TGCGCCAGCAGCTTAGAACAGCAAGTCTTTCACAATGAGCAGTTCTTC.